Each of the 14 T cell receptor beta chains below was sequenced from the same sample in a study of response to subunit inactivated influenza vaccine. TCRdb analysed the RT-PCR reads with MiXCR anew, one entry per CDR3 protein. The sample yields 490,000 or so distinct CDR3 sequences, roughly 8.2% seen once. The sample was PBMCs from blood, taken 23 months after vaccination. The receptors were gathered from a man aged 50-75 years who received an inactivated influenza vaccine.

At least ten counts were recorded for this clonotype. The V call is TRBV5-1, the J call TRBJ2-7, with D unclear. The CDR3 runs to 14 residues. Germline CDR1 SGHRS, CDR2 YFSETQ. V dropped 0 bases and J dropped 2 bases, with 9 bases sitting between them. This CDR3 reads CASSLEGRPYEQYF. CDR3 DNA: TGCGCCAGCAGCTTGGAAGGACGGCCCTACGAGCAGTACTTC.

The chain links TRBV14 to TRBJ2-7, with D unresolved. Trimming took 4 bases from V and 6 from J, leaving 19 bases between them. Looked up from germline, CDR1 is SGHDN and CDR2 is FVKESK. The CDR3 loop spans 15 amino acids. This CDR3 is CASSPLLGWGREQYF. The CDR3 DNA sequence: TGTGCCAGCAGCCCCCTACTCGGGTGGGGTCGCGAGCAGTACTTC. Combining the CDR3 with reference TRBV14 and TRBJ2-7 gives the whole variable domain EAGVTQFPSHSVIEKGQTVTLRCDPISGHDNLYWYRRVMGKEIKFLLHFVKESKQDESGMPNNRFLAERTGGTYSTLKVQPAELEDSGVYFCASSPLLGWGREQYFGPGTRLTVT.

This clonotype was detected many times. The CDR3 sequence: CASSQTGGETQYF. CDR3 DNA sequence: TGCGCCAGCAGCCAAACGGGGGGAGAGACCCAGTACTTC. The chain combines TRBV4-1 with TRBJ2-5, with TRBD2 identical over 7 bases. The CDR3 contains 13 residues. Germline loops: CDR1 MGHRA, CDR2 YSYEKL. Trimming took 2 bases from V and 4 from J; bases not matched to a gene: 1.

The V and J genes are TRBV5-1 and TRBJ2-5; D may be TRBD2 (6 bases). Germline loops: CDR1 SGHRS, CDR2 YFSETQ. There are 15 residues in the CDR3. The V and J ends lost 4 bases and 3 bases respectively, with 16 bases between them. The CDR3 DNA reads as TGCGCCAGCAGCCCCGGGACTTCCCGTGAAGAGACCCAGTACTTC. This sequence encodes CASSPGTSREETQYF.

This clonotype was counted between two and nine times. The chain is built from TRBV20-1 and TRBJ2-7; the D gene is possibly TRBD1 (6 bases). Germline V CDR1 and CDR2: DFQATT, SNEGSKA (reference sequence). The ends were cut back, 2 bases at V and 2 bases at J, with 10 bases in the middle. The CDR3 contains 13 residues. CDR3 region: CSARRQGTYEQYF. The CDR3 DNA reads TGCAGTGCTAGAAGGCAGGGGACCTACGAGCAGTACTTC.

The chain links TRBV6-5 to TRBJ2-1, with no clear D. The CDR3 contains 14 residues. CDR1 and CDR2 from the germline V gene are MNHEY and SVGAGI. V lost 0 bases and J 5 bases, leaving 8 bases between the germline ends. The CDR3 here is CASSYSFPNNEQFF. CDR3 in DNA: TGTGCCAGCAGTTACTCGTTCCCGAACAATGAGCAGTTCTTC.

This clonotype was recorded a few times. The J gene is TRBJ2-2, the V gene TRBV24-1, with TRBD1 identical over 8 bases. V gave up 10 bases and J gave up 1 base; unmatched junction bases: 4. Germline V gives CDR1 KGHDR, CDR2 SFDVKD. The CDR3 has 14 residues. This CDR3 reads CATRGQGNTGELFF. In DNA form, the CDR3 reads TGTGCCACTAGAGGACAGGGGAACACCGGGGAGCTGTTTTTT.

This clonotype was counted a few times. J is TRBJ2-1 and V is TRBV30; 11 positions match TRBD2. Germline V gene lookup returns CDR1 GTSNPN and CDR2 SVGIG (reference sequence). V lost 6 bases, J lost 0 bases, and 4 bases stayed unmatched. The CDR3 extends over 15 amino acids. The CDR3 here is CACPGTSGSYNEQFF. CDR3 DNA: TGTGCCTGCCCCGGGACTAGCGGCTCCTACAATGAGCAGTTCTTC.

This clonotype was detected only a few times. The chain employs TRBV12-3 or TRBV12-4 and TRBJ2-3; D may be TRBD1 (5 bases). V was cut by 4 bases and J by 0 bases, with 11 bases left in between. The CDR3 runs 15 residues. CDR3: CASSSTGSSTDTQYF. In DNA form, the CDR3 reads TGTGCCAGCAGTTCAACAGGATCTAGCACAGATACGCAGTATTTT.

DNA for the CDR3: TGTGCCAGCAGCCTACTCACCGGGACAGGGGGTATCCAAGAGACCCAGTACTTC. Protein: CASSLLTGTGGIQETQYF. The chain combines TRBV5-6 with TRBJ2-5, with 11 bases aligning to TRBD1. CDR3 size: 18 residues. In germline, CDR1 is SGHDT, CDR2 YYEEEE. With V trimmed by 4 bases and J by 1 base, 12 bases remained unmatched.

A few counts support this clonotype. This sequence joins TRBV6-2 or TRBV6-3 and TRBJ2-1, with no clear D. CDR3 length: 13 amino acids. Trimming shortened V by 11 bases and J by 5 bases, and 16 bases separated the two germline ends. CDR1 is MNHEY and CDR2 is SVGEGT in the germline V gene. CDR3 region: CAVSRIEHNEQFF. In DNA, the CDR3 is TGTGCCGTCTCACGAATAGAACACAATGAGCAGTTCTTC.

The chain uses TRBV12-3 or TRBV12-4 and TRBJ1-6, with 9 bases lining up with TRBD1. The CDR3 has 15 amino acids. Trimming at V came to 5 bases and at J to 3 bases, leaving 2 bases not matched to a gene. The CDR3 protein is CASSMGQGYNSPLHF. DNA of the CDR3: TGTGCCAGCAGTATGGGACAGGGCTATAATTCACCCCTCCACTTT.

In this sample, this clonotype turned up once. One end of the junction does not line up with germline, which may come from a read error. V and J are TRBV29-1 and TRBJ2-2; 10 nucleotides agree with TRBD2. In germline, CDR1 is SQVTM, CDR2 ANQGSEA. The CDR3 runs to 17 residues. CDR3: CSVGRTSGPRSTRELFF. CDR3 DNA: TGCAGCGTGGGTCGGACTAGCGGCCCCCGGAGCACCCGGGAGCTGTTTTTT.

J is TRBJ2-1 and V is TRBV24-1, with 9 bases fitting TRBD1. V lost 5 bases to trimming and J lost 6 bases; unmatched junction nucleotides: 4. The CDR3 length is 14 residues. CDR1 KGHDR and CDR2 SFDVKD come from the germline V gene. CDR3 loop: CATSVGTGLNEQFF. CDR3 nucleotides: TGTGCCACCAGTGTTGGGACAGGGCTCAATGAGCAGTTCTTC.